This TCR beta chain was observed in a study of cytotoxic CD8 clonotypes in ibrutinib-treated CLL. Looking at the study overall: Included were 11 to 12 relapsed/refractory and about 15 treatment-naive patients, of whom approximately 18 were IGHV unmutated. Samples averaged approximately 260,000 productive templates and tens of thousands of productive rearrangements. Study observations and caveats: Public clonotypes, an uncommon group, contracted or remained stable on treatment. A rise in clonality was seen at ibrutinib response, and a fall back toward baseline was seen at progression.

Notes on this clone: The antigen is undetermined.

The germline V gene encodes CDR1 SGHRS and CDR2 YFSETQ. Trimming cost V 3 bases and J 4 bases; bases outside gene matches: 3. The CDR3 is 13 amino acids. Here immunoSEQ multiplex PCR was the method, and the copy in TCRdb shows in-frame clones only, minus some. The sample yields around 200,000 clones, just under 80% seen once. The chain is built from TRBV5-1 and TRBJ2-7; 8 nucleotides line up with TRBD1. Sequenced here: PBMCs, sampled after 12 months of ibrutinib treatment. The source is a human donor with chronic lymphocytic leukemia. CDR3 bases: TGCGCCAGCAGCTGGGGACAGGCGTACGAGCAGTACTTC. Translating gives CASSWGQAYEQYF. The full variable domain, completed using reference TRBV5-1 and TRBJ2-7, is KAGVTQTPRYLIKTRGQQVTLSCSPISGHRSVSWYQQTPGQGLQFLFEYFSETQRNKGNFPGRFSGRQFSNSRSEMNVSTLELGDSALYLCASSWGQAYEQYFGPGTRLTVT.